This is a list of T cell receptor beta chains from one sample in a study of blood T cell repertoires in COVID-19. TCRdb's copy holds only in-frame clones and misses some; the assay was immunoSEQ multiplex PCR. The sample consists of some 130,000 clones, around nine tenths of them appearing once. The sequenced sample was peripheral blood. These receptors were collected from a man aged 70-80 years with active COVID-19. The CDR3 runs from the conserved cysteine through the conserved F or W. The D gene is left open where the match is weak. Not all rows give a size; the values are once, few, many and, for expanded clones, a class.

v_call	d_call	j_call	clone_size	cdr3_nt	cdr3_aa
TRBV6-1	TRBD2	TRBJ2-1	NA	TGTGCCAGCAGTGTAGTGGGAGCGGGAGGGTACAATGAGCAGTTCTTC	CASSVVGAGGYNEQFF
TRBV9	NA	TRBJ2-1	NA	TGTGCCAGCAGCGTAGAAGTCGGCTACAATGAGCAGTTCTTC	CASSVEVGYNEQFF
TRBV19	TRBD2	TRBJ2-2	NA	TGTGCCAGTAGCCCGACCGGGACTAGGTACACCGGGGAGCTGTTTTTT	CASSPTGTRYTGELFF
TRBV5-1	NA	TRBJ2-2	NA	TGCGCCAGCAGCGTGTCAGGGGACGGCACCGGGGAGCTGTTTTTT	CASSVSGDGTGELFF
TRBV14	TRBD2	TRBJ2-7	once	TGTGCCAGCAGCCAAGAACCTAGCGGGGCACTCGAGCAGTACTTC	CASSQEPSGALEQYF
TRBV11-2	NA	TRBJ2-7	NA	TGTGCCAGCAGCCCCCTCTACGAGCAGTACTTC	CASSPLYEQYF
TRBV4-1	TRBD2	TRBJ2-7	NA	TGCGCCAGCAGCCCTATTACGGGAGGGCCCGTGGATTACGAGCAGTACTTC	CASSPITGGPVDYEQYF
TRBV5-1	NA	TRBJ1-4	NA	TGCGCCAGCAGCTTGGAATCGTGGCCTAATGAAAAACTGTTTTTT	CASSLESWPNEKLFF
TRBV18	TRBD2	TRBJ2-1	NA	TGTGCCAGCTCCCTAGCGGGGTCCTACAATGAGCAGTTCTTC	CASSLAGSYNEQFF
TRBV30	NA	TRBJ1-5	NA	TGTGCCTGGAGTGTGTCAGGGAATCAGCCCCAGCATTTT	CAWSVSGNQPQHF
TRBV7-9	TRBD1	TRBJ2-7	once	TGTGCCAGCGTCGTATCACAGGGGATCGGCTACGAGCAGTACTTC	CASVVSQGIGYEQYF
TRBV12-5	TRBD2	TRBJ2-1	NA	TGTGCTAGTGGTTTCCCAAGCGGGAGCCCGAGTAATGAGCAGTTCTTC	CASGFPSGSPSNEQFF
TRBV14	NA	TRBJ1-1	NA	TGTGCCAGCAGCCTAGTAGGGAGAATCACTGAAGCTTTCTTT	CASSLVGRITEAFF
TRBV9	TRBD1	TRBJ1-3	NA	TGTGCCAGCAGCGTTTGGGACAGGGGTAGTGGAAACACCATATATTTT	CASSVWDRGSGNTIYF
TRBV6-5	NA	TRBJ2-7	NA	TGTGCCAGCAGTTACGGGCTTAACTACGAGCAGTACTTC	CASSYGLNYEQYF
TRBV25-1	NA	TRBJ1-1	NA	TGTGCCAGCAGTGAAAACAATCGAGGCACTGAAGCTTTCTTT	CASSENNRGTEAFF
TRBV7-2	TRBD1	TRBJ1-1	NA	TGTGCCAGCAGCTTAGCAGGGGGCGGAGGCACTGAAGCTTTCTTT	CASSLAGGGGTEAFF
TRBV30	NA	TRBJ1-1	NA	TGTGCCTGGGAGGGGGAGGGCGGATCGAACACTGAAGCTTTCTTT	CAWEGEGGSNTEAFF
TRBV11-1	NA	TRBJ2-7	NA	TGTGCCAGCAGCTTAGCCCTTCCTCCCTACGAGCAGTACTTC	CASSLALPPYEQYF
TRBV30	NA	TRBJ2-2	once	TGTGCCTGGAGTGTACGGGGCGGGGCTCCCACCGGGGAGCTGTTTTTT	CAWSVRGGAPTGELFF
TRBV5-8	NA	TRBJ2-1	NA	TGTGCCAGCAGCCTAGGACAGTACAATGAGCAGTTCTTC	CASSLGQYNEQFF
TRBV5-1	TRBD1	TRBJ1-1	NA	TGCGCCAGCAGCTTGAGACAGGGGATGAACACTGAAGCTTTCTTT	CASSLRQGMNTEAFF
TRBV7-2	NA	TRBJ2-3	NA	TGTGCCAGCCAAAGTCGGGGCACAGATACGCAGTATTTT	CASQSRGTDTQYF
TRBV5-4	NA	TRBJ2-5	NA	TGTGCCAGCAGCTTGGCCCCACCCCCCAGGGAGACCCAGTACTTC	CASSLAPPPRETQYF
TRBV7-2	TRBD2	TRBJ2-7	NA	TGTGCCAGCAGCCTTACTAGCGTCTCCTACGAGCAGTACTTC	CASSLTSVSYEQYF
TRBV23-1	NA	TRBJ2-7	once	TGCGCCAGCAGTCACCACCCGGGGACTGAGACCTACGAGCAGTACTTC	CASSHHPGTETYEQYF
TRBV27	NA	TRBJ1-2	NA	TGTGCCAGCAGTTTAAACGGAGTAGCTAACTATGGCTACACCTTC	CASSLNGVANYGYTF
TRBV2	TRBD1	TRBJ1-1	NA	TGTGCCAACGCACAGGGGGCGGGGAACACTGAAGCTTTCTTT	CANAQGAGNTEAFF
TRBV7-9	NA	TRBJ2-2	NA	TGTGCCAGCAGCCCGACGGGGGGCGGCACCGGGGAGCTGTTTTTT	CASSPTGGGTGELFF
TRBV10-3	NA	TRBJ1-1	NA	TGTGCCATCAGTGAGTCGGGGGGGGCGGCAGACACTGAAGCTTTCTTT	CAISESGGAADTEAFF
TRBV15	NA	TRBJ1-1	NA	TGTGCCACCAGTCCAGAGAACACTGAAGCTTTCTTT	CATSPENTEAFF
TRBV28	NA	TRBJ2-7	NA	TGTGCCAGCAGTTTACAGGGGCCGTCCTACGAGCAGTACTTC	CASSLQGPSYEQYF
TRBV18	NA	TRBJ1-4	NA	TGTGCCAGCTCACCGGTCGAGGGGGCAACTAATGAAAAACTGTTTTTT	CASSPVEGATNEKLFF
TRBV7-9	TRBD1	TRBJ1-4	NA	TGTGCCAGCAGCTTCCTCACAGGGGGGGGTGAAAAACTGTTTTTT	CASSFLTGGGEKLFF
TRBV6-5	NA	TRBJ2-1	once	TGTGCCAGCAGTAGGACCGGGAACGAGCAGTTCTTC	CASSRTGNEQFF
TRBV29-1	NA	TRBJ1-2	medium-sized	TGCAGCGTTGAAGGTGGTGTTGGGGAGACGGGATATGGCTACACCTTC	CSVEGGVGETGYGYTF
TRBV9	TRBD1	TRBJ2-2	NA	TGTGCCAGCAGCGTAGCAGGGGGAATGAACACCGGGGAGCTGTTTTTT	CASSVAGGMNTGELFF
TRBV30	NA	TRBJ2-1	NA	TGTGCCTGGGGGGATCGCGGGGACAATGAGCAGTTCTTC	CAWGDRGDNEQFF
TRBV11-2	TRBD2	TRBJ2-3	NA	TGTGCCAGCAGGGCGGGTAGCGGGAGTTCAACTAGCACAGATACGCAGTATTTT	CASRAGSGSSTSTDTQYF
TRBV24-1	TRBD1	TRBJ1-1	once	TGTGCCACCAGTGGTACCACAGGGGCCGGTAACACTGAAGCTTTCTTT	CATSGTTGAGNTEAFF
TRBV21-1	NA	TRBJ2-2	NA	TGTGCCAGCAGCTCAGGCTTAGGCGGGAGGGCCTCGGCCGGGGAGCTGTTTTTT	CASSSGLGGRASAGELFF
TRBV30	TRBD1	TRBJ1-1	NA	TGTGCCTGGAGTGCCGGGACAGGGGTTGAAGCTTTCTTT	CAWSAGTGVEAFF
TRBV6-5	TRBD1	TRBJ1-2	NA	TGTGCCAGCAGACCCACAGGGGAAGTTGGCTACACCTTC	CASRPTGEVGYTF
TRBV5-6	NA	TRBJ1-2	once	TGTGCCAGCAGCTTATATCAAGGACTCATTTCTAACTATGGCTACACCTTC	CASSLYQGLISNYGYTF